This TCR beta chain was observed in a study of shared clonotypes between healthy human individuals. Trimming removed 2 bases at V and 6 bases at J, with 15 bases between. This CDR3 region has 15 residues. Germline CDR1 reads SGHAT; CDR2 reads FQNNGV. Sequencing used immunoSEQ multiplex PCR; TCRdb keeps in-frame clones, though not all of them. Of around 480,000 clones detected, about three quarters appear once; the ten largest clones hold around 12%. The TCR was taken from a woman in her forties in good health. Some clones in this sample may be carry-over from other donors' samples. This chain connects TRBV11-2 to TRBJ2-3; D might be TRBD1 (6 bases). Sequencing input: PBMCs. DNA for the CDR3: TGTGCCAGCAGCTTAACCCTACAGGGCGAGGATACGCAGTATTTT. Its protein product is CASSLTLQGEDTQYF.